This is a list of T cell receptor beta chains from one sample in a study of shared clonotypes between healthy human individuals. Using immunoSEQ multiplex PCR, the repertoire was profiled, and TCRdb retains in-frame clones only, with some absent. This sample has approximately 2.4 million clones, with more than 90% found just once. Source material: naive CD4+ T cells sorted from blood. These receptors originate from a man aged 18 to 35 in good health. Both conserved end residues are part of each CDR3. The D gene is left open where the match is weak. Rows give clone size only sometimes, using once, few, many, or a class for an expanded clone.

v_gene,abundance,j_gene,d_gene,CDR3nt,CDR3aa
TRBV5-4,-,TRBJ1-1,TRBD1,TGTGCCAGCAGCTTGGCGAGGGGACAGGGGCACACTGAAGCTTTCTTT,CASSLARGQGHTEAFF
TRBV30,-,TRBJ1-4,TRBD1,TGTGCCTGGAGCTCCCGGGACAGAAGTAATGAAAAACTGTTTTTT,CAWSSRDRSNEKLFF
TRBV5-6,-,TRBJ2-3,TRBD2,TGTGCCAGCAGCGAGCTGGGACTAGCGGAACGGATGGATACGCAGTATTTT,CASSELGLAERMDTQYF
TRBV5-1,-,TRBJ1-3,-,TGCGCCAGCAGCTTGGGCCAGAAGAGCTCTGGAAACACCATATATTTT,CASSLGQKSSGNTIYF
TRBV5-1,-,TRBJ1-2,-,TGCGCCAGCAGCTTGGACACTTACTATGGCTACACCTTC,CASSLDTYYGYTF
TRBV18,few,TRBJ2-3,-,TGTGCCAGCTCACCTCAGGTTGATACGCAGTATTTT,CASSPQVDTQYF
TRBV30,-,TRBJ1-3,-,TGTGCCTGGAGCAGAGGGGAATCTGGAAACACCATATATTTT,CAWSRGESGNTIYF
TRBV5-5,-,TRBJ1-2,-,TGTGCCAGCAGCTTGTGGAGACACCTCAACTATGGCTACACCTTC,CASSLWRHLNYGYTF
TRBV10-3,-,TRBJ2-2,TRBD1,TGTGCCATCAGTGAACGCGACAGGGTCCCCGGGGAGCTGTTTTTT,CAISERDRVPGELFF
TRBV28,-,TRBJ1-5,-,TGTGCCAGCAGTTTATTAGGGGGTGCGAGCAATCAGCCCCAGCATTTT,CASSLLGGASNQPQHF
TRBV25-1,-,TRBJ1-1,-,TGTGCCAGCAGAGCCCAGGGAACGAACACTGAAGCTTTCTTT,CASRAQGTNTEAFF
TRBV20-1,once,TRBJ2-1,-,TGCAGTGCAAACCGGGCCACGGAGCAGTTCTTC,CSANRATEQFF
TRBV5-5,-,TRBJ2-3,-,TGTGCCAGCAGCTTTAGTGGTAGCACAGATACGCAGTATTTT,CASSFSGSTDTQYF
TRBV9,-,TRBJ2-7,-,TGTGCCAGCAGCCCGTGGACAGAGGCCTACGAGCAGTACTTC,CASSPWTEAYEQYF
TRBV11-2,-,TRBJ2-7,-,TGTGCCAGCAGCTTCACAGGGTTTGGTACCGAGCAGTACTTC,CASSFTGFGTEQYF
TRBV5-6,-,TRBJ2-7,TRBD1,TGTGCCAGCAGCTTGGTGGGGACAGGGAGCTCCGAGCAGTACTTC,CASSLVGTGSSEQYF
TRBV6-6,-,TRBJ2-5,-,TGTGCCAGCAGTTACGGTGGGAGACAAGAGACCCAGTACTTC,CASSYGGRQETQYF
TRBV2,-,TRBJ2-3,-,TGTGCCAGCAGTGAAGCGACGACTAGGGACACAGATACGCAGTATTTT,CASSEATTRDTDTQYF
TRBV4-3,-,TRBJ1-2,-,TGCGCCAGCAGCCTAGACAGGTCCTATGGCTACACCTTC,CASSLDRSYGYTF
TRBV25-1,-,TRBJ2-7,-,TGTGCCAGCAGAGGGACTGGCGCCTCCGAGCAGTACTTC,CASRGTGASEQYF